One and the same sample provided the 2 T cell receptor beta chains below, sequenced in a study of technical replicates of blood from four donors. Data came from immunoSEQ multiplex PCR; TCRdb stores just in-frame clones and leaves some out. Among some 77,000 clones listed, 65% to 90% were seen once. The sample consisted of PBMCs. The receptors originated from a human donor in good health. Some clones in this sample may be carry-over from other donors' samples.

This chain uses TRBV7-2 with TRBJ1-6, with TRBD1 matching over 7 bases. The V and J ends lost 3 bases and 4 bases, in that order; junction bases with no gene match: 0. Germline-derived CDR1 and CDR2 are SGHTA and FQGNSA. This CDR3 is 14 amino acids long. CDR3 nucleotide sequence: TGTGCCAGCAGCTTGACAGGGTATAATTCACCCCTCCACTTT. Translated: CASSLTGYNSPLHF.

This sequence joins TRBV5-8 and TRBJ2-5, with D perhaps TRBD2 (6 bases). Between the trimmed V and J ends, which lost 0 bases and 5 bases, there was a span of 11 bases. Germline CDR1 reads SGHTS; CDR2 reads YDEGEE. CDR3 length: 14 amino acids. CDR3 in DNA: TGTGCCAGCAGCTTGGGTCTAGCGCTGGAGACCCAGTACTTC. Its protein product is CASSLGLALETQYF.